Following are 29 T cell receptor beta chains from one sample sequenced in a study of CD8+CD57+ T cells in acquired aplastic anemia. CDR3 and TCR beta VDJ profiling relied on genomic DNA as the template. A single record per CDR3 protein comes from TCRdb applying MiXCR to the reads. The profile shows some 200,000 distinct CDR3 sequences, around 60% of them singletons. The sample taken for sequencing was sorted CD4+, CD8+, or CD8+CD57+ T cells (not recorded which) from PBMCs. The receptors derive from a human donor in good health.

There are many counts of this clonotype. The rearrangement joins TRBV7-3 to TRBJ2-2; no clear D gene. The germline gives CDR1 SGHTA, CDR2 FQGTGA. The CDR3 is made up of 12 amino acids. V gave up 4 bases and J gave up 6 bases, with 6 bases separating them. The CDR3 DNA reads as TGTGCCAGCAGCTACGTGGCCGGGGAGCTGTTTTTT. Translation: CASSYVAGELFF.

About this clonotype itself: An end of the junction does not agree with germline; a read error may underlie this. The V gene is TRBV12-3 or TRBV12-4, the J gene TRBJ2-7; possible D gene TRBD2, 5 bases. CDR3 length equals 14 residues. CDR3 protein: CASSLVGGSDEQYF. The CDR3 nucleotides read TGTGCCAGCAGCTTAGTCGGTGGTAGCGACGAGCAGTACTTC.

This clonotype was recorded many times. The V call is TRBV7-8, the J call TRBJ2-7; D is uncertain. This CDR3 spans 14 amino acids. Trimming shortened V by 3 bases and J by 0 bases, and 9 bases separated the two germline ends. CDR1 and CDR2 from the germline V gene are SGHVS and FQNEAQ. This CDR3 reads CASSFPAASYEQYF. The CDR3, as DNA: TGTGCCAGCAGCTTCCCCGCGGCCTCCTACGAGCAGTACTTC.

This clonotype has a count of ten or more. The chain uses TRBV7-9 and TRBJ2-1; D remains unclear. Trimming took 5 bases from V and 1 from J, leaving 12 bases between them. This CDR3 contains 15 residues. Per the germline V gene, CDR1 is SEHNR and CDR2 is FQNEAQ (reference sequence). CDR3 in amino acids: CASSAFRGSYNEQFF. The CDR3 DNA sequence: TGTGCCAGCAGCGCCTTTCGTGGATCCTACAATGAGCAGTTCTTC.

This clonotype was observed many times. This chain uses TRBV4-1 with TRBJ2-1; no clear D. The V gene lost 0 bases and the J gene lost 0 bases, with 12 bases spanning the gap. Germline V gene sequence: CDR1 MGHRA, CDR2 YSYEKL. The CDR3 runs to 17 residues. CDR3 loop: CASSQDHIAGSYNEQFF. The CDR3 nucleotides are TGCGCCAGCAGCCAAGACCACATCGCCGGCTCCTACAATGAGCAGTTCTTC.

The rearrangement uses TRBV20-1 and TRBJ2-5; unclear D gene. V was shortened by 3 bases and J by 7 bases, with 12 bases between the two germline ends. Germline loops: CDR1 DFQATT, CDR2 SNEGSKA (reference sequence). The CDR3 covers 12 residues. The CDR3 here is CSASSPRGTQYF. The CDR3 coding sequence is TGCAGTGCTAGTTCTCCACGCGGGACCCAGTACTTC.

The chain combines TRBV7-9 with TRBJ2-1; D could derive from TRBD1 or TRBD2 (5 bases each). Trimming removed 6 bases at V and 9 bases at J, with 12 bases between. Germline CDR1 SEHNR, CDR2 FQNEAQ (reference sequence). The CDR3 covers 12 residues. This chain's CDR3 is CASRIAGSEQFF. The CDR3 DNA follows: TGTGCCAGCAGAATTGCAGGGAGTGAGCAGTTCTTC.

In its sample, this clonotype was seen once. CDR3 coding DNA: TGCGCCAGCAGCCTAGATCCGGACGAGCAGTACTTC. This gives the protein CASSLDPDEQYF. The J gene is TRBJ2-7, the V gene TRBV4-1, with D unresolved. Per germline, CDR1 MGHRA and CDR2 YSYEKL. V was pared by 4 bases and J by 5 bases, with 9 bases between. The CDR3 totals 12 residues.

The table lists this clonotype with many counts. The rearrangement uses TRBV5-1 and TRBJ2-7, with 7 bases identical to TRBD2. With V trimmed by 3 bases and J by 1 base, 7 bases remained unmatched. The CDR3 is made up of 15 amino acids. The germline gives CDR1 SGHRS, CDR2 YFSETQ. CDR3 region: CASSSMRGTSYEQYF. In DNA, the CDR3 is TGCGCCAGCAGCTCAATGCGGGGGACGTCCTACGAGCAGTACTTC.

This chain links TRBV7-8 with TRBJ1-2; weak D call: TRBD1 (6 bases). The V end was cut by 3 bases, the J end by 4 bases, with 18 bases between. Germline loops: CDR1 SGHVS, CDR2 FQNEAQ. The CDR3 has 16 residues. CDR3 protein: CASSFNNKRTAYGYTF. The CDR3 DNA is TGTGCCAGCAGCTTCAACAATAAGAGGACAGCCTATGGCTACACCTTC. The variable domain in full, completed from reference TRBV7-8 and TRBJ1-2, reads GAGVSQSPRYKVAKRGQDVALRCDPISGHVSLFWYQQALGQGPEFLTYFQNEAQLDKSGLPSDRFFAERPEGSVSTLKIQRTQQEDSAVYLCASSFNNKRTAYGYTFGSGTRLTVV.

The rearrangement joins TRBV29-1 to TRBJ1-1; 7 nucleotides align to TRBD1. The ends lost 7 bases at V and 3 bases at J; junction bases unmatched: 5. There are 12 residues in the CDR3. The germline gives CDR1 SQVTM, CDR2 ANQGSEA. The CDR3 region is CSASGGYTEAFF. CDR3 bases: TGCAGCGCCTCAGGGGGGTACACTGAAGCTTTCTTT.

V usage is TRBV15 and J usage is TRBJ2-5; either TRBD1 or TRBD2 may fit D (5 bases each). Trimming left V 3 bases short and J 3 bases short, with 14 bases between. This CDR3 contains 15 residues. Germline loops: CDR1 LNHNV, CDR2 YYDKDF (reference sequence). The CDR3 loop reads CATSSLTGTEETQYF. CDR3 DNA: TGTGCCACCAGCAGCTTAACGGGGACGGAAGAGACCCAGTACTTC.

This clonotype was seen a handful of times. The J gene is TRBJ1-4, the V gene TRBV20-1; D is ambiguous. This CDR3 spans 10 amino acids. V lost 3 bases, J lost 4 bases, and 0 bases lay in between. Germline values: CDR1 DFQATT, CDR2 SNEGSKA (reference sequence). The CDR3 region is CSASNEKLFF. The CDR3 DNA follows: TGCAGTGCTAGTAATGAAAAACTGTTTTTT.

A few counts support this clonotype. The rearrangement uses TRBV7-8 and TRBJ2-5; 12 bases line up with TRBD2. CDR1 and CDR2 from the germline V gene are SGHVS and FQNEAQ. V shed 5 bases, J shed 5 bases, and the junction held 9 bases outside the gene matches. The CDR3 is 16 residues long. The CDR3 DNA sequence: TGTGCCAGCAGCAGACTAGCGGGGGCGGGGAGGGAGACCCAGTACTTC. As protein: CASSRLAGAGRETQYF.

This chain uses TRBV7-2 with TRBJ2-4; the D call may be TRBD1 or TRBD2 (5 bases each). Germline V gene data show CDR1 as SGHTA and CDR2 as FQGNSA. This CDR3 contains 12 residues. V lost 5 bases and J 9 bases, leaving 11 bases between the germline ends. The CDR3 protein is CASSGPGSIQYF. The CDR3 DNA follows: TGTGCCAGCAGCGGACCAGGGAGCATTCAGTACTTC.

This clonotype was counted at least ten times. CDR3 DNA: TGTGCCAGCAGCTACCCTGCAGGAGGCTATGGCTACACCTTC. Translation gives CASSYPAGGYGYTF. The J gene is TRBJ1-2, the V gene TRBV5-8, with D uncertain. The germline V gene encodes CDR1 SGHTS and CDR2 YDEGEE. The V end was cut by 3 bases, the J end by 4 bases, with 13 bases between. The CDR3 spans 14 residues. The full variable domain, rest sourced from reference TRBV5-8 and TRBJ1-2, is EAGVTQSPTHLIKTRGQQATLRCSPISGHTSVYWYQQALGLGLQFLLWYDEGEERNRGNFPPRFSGRQFPNYSSELNVNALELEDSALYLCASSYPAGGYGYTFGSGTRLTVV.

The CDR3 DNA follows: TGTGCCAGCAGCTTAGAAGGCAGGGCGGTTGGAAACACCATATATTTT. It translates to CASSLEGRAVGNTIYF. The chain combines TRBV11-2 with TRBJ1-3, with D perhaps TRBD1 (5 bases). CDR3 size: 16 residues. Trimming left V 0 bases short and J 3 bases short, with 12 bases between. CDR1 and CDR2 from the germline V gene are SGHAT and FQNNGV.

The gene calls are TRBV19 and TRBJ2-7; 7 positions agree with TRBD1. The CDR3 extends over 14 amino acids. Germline CDR1 and CDR2: LNHDA and SQIVND (reference sequence). With 7 bases clipped from V and 6 bases from J, the junction kept 12 bases outside the gene matches. CDR3 region: CASNYRQGLGEQYF. CDR3 in DNA: TGTGCCAGTAACTATAGACAGGGATTGGGCGAGCAGTACTTC.

As regards this clonotype: One end of the junction does not line up with germline, which may come from a read error. The genes are TRBV7-8 and TRBJ1-5; D ambiguous. CDR3 size: 12 residues. The germline V gene encodes CDR1 SGHVS and CDR2 FQNEAQ. CDR3 coding DNA: TGTGCCAGCAGCCCCCCGGGAGGGCCCGAGCATTTT. Translating it yields CASSPPGGPEHF.

This clonotype was seen at least ten times. The chain employs TRBV10-3 and TRBJ1-3; a possible D gene is TRBD1 (5 bases). Looked up from germline, CDR1 is ENHRY and CDR2 is SYGVKD. V lost 2 bases and J 0 bases, leaving 14 bases between the germline ends. This CDR3 has 17 amino acids. The CDR3, as DNA: TGTGCCATCAGTGAGGGGGCAGCCCCTTTCTCTGGAAACACCATATATTTT. This sequence encodes CAISEGAAPFSGNTIYF.

The V call is TRBV24-1, the J call TRBJ1-5; the match to TRBD1 covers 7 bases. This CDR3 is 14 amino acids long. The germline CDR1 and CDR2 sequences are KGHDR and SFDVKD. J lost 5 bases, V lost 4 bases, and 4 bases had no gene match. The CDR3 DNA follows: TGTGCCACCAGTGACGACAGGGCAGATCAGCCCCAGCATTTT. As protein: CATSDDRADQPQHF.

V is TRBV15 and J is TRBJ2-7, with TRBD2 identical over 8 bases. Germline CDR1 is LNHNV and CDR2 is YYDKDF (reference sequence). The CDR3 is 18 amino acids. V dropped 5 bases and J dropped 0; count of bases not matched to a gene: 15. The CDR3 is CATSEDPGGGSLSYEQYF. The CDR3 bases are TGTGCCACCAGCGAAGATCCGGGAGGGGGATCCCTCTCCTACGAGCAGTACTTC.

J is TRBJ1-6 and V is TRBV20-1; the match to TRBD1 covers 7 bases. V trimming: 6 bases; J trimming: 9 bases; junction bases outside the gene matches: 11. Per germline, CDR1 DFQATT and CDR2 SNEGSKA (reference sequence). CDR3 length: 14 residues. Here the CDR3 DNA reads TGCAGTGCGCCGTTCAGGGGGAGTGGTTCACCCCTCCACTTT. Translated, it gives CSAPFRGSGSPLHF.

V usage is TRBV9 and J usage is TRBJ1-6, with D perhaps TRBD1 (5 bases). CDR1 and CDR2 (germline): SGDLS, YYNGEE. The CDR3 sequence is 13 residues long. V gave up 0 bases and J gave up 10 bases, with 8 bases separating them. CDR3 sequence: CASSVEGQSPLHF. In DNA form, the CDR3 reads TGTGCCAGCAGCGTAGAAGGACAATCACCCCTCCACTTT. Supplemented by reference TRBV9 and TRBJ1-6, the full variable domain reads DSGVTQTPKHLITATGQRVTLRCSPRSGDLSVYWYQQSLDQGLQFLIQYYNGEERAKGNILERFSAQQFPDLHSELNLSSLELGDSALYFCASSVEGQSPLHFGNGTRLTVT.

Only a few counts were recorded for this clonotype. The CDR3 DNA reads as TGTGCCAGCAGTGCGACAGGGGCCAACGTCCTGACTTTC. Amino acids: CASSATGANVLTF. This chain joins TRBV25-1 and TRBJ2-6; D is undetermined. The CDR3 length is 13 residues. Germline V gene lookup returns CDR1 MGHDK and CDR2 SYGVNS. V was shortened by 4 bases and J by 4 bases, with 5 bases between the two germline ends.

This clonotype was detected only once. The chain joins TRBV7-6 to TRBJ2-5; TRBD2 matches 9 bases. CDR1 and CDR2 from the germline V gene are SGHVS and FNYEAQ. The V segment lost 4 bases and the J segment 1 base; nucleotides outside the gene matches: 4. CDR3 length equals 15 residues. CDR3 DNA sequence: TGTGCCAGCAGCTCACCGCGGGAGGGCCAAGAGACCCAGTACTTC. This translates into CASSSPREGQETQYF.

The V call is TRBV20-1, the J call TRBJ2-5; 7 bases fit TRBD2. The CDR3 totals 16 residues. The J segment lost 5 bases and the V segment lost 1 base, leaving 13 bases of the junction unmatched. Germline V lookup: CDR1 DFQATT, CDR2 SNEGSKA (reference sequence). The CDR3 DNA is TGCAGTGCTAGAGCCAGCGGGGACGCGGTCGGGGAGACCCAGTACTTC. Protein: CSARASGDAVGETQYF.

Comments on this clonotype: One end of the junction does not line up with germline, which may come from a read error. V gene TRBV20-1 combines with J gene TRBJ1-2, with TRBD1 as a possible D gene (6 bases). The V gene's germline CDR1 is DFQATT and CDR2 SNEGSKA (reference sequence). The CDR3 is 17 amino acids. In DNA form, the CDR3 reads TGCAGTGCTAGAGATCAGGGGTTGACAGCTACCAACTATGTCTACACCTTC. It is translated as CSARDQGLTATNYVYTF.

The rearrangement joins TRBV29-1 to TRBJ2-7; D is undetermined. Trimming took off 8 bases at V and 4 bases at J, with 12 bases between the two ends. Germline loops: CDR1 SQVTM, CDR2 ANQGSEA. This CDR3 has 11 amino acids. DNA of the CDR3: TGCAGCAGCCGAGTGGGATACGAGCAGTACTTC. This codes for CSSRVGYEQYF.